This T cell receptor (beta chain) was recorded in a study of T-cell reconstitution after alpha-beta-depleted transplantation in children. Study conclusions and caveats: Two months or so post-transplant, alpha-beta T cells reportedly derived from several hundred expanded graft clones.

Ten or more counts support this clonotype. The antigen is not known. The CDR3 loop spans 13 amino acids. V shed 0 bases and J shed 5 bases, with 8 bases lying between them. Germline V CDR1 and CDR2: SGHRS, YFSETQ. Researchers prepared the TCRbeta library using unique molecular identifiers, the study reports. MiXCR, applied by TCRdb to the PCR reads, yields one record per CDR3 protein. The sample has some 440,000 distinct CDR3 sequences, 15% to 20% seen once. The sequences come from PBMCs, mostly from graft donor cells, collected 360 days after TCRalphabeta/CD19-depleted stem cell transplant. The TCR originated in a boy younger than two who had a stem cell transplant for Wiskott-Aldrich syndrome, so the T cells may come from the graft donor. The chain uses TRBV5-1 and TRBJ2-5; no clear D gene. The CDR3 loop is CASSLGVVETQYF. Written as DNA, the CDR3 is TGCGCCAGCAGCTTGGGGGTTGTGGAGACCCAGTACTTC.